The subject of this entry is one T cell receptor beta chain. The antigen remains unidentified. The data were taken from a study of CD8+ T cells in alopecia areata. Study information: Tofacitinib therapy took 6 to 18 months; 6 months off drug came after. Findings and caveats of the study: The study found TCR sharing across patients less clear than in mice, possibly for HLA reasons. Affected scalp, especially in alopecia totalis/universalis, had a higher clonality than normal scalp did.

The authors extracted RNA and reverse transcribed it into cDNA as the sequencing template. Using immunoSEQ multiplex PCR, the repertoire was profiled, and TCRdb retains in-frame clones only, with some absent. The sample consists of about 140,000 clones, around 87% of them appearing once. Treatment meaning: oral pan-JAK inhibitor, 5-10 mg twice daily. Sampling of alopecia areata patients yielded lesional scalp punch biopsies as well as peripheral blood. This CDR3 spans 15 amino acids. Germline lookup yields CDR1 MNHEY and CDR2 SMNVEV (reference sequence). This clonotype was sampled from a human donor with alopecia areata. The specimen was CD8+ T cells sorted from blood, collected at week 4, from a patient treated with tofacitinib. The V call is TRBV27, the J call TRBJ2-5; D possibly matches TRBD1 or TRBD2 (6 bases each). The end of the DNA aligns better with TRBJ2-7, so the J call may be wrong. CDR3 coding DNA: TGTGCCAGCAGCCGAGGAGTGGAGGGGGTATTCGAGCAGTACTTC. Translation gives CASSRGVEGVFEQYF.